The 10 T cell receptor beta chains reported below all come from one sample, sequenced in a study of blood T cell repertoires in COVID-19. Sequencing used immunoSEQ multiplex PCR; TCRdb keeps in-frame clones, though not all of them. This sample has fewer than 250,000 clones, with 80% to 90% found just once. The sequenced sample was PBMCs or T cells enriched from blood (not recorded which). These TCRs come from a woman in her thirties or forties with acute COVID-19.

The J gene is TRBJ2-7, the V gene TRBV25-1; TRBD1 agrees at 10 bases. The V gene's germline CDR1 is MGHDK and CDR2 SYGVNS. The length of the CDR3 is 14 residues. J gave up 1 base and V 5 bases, and 2 bases lay outside the gene matches. CDR3 coding DNA: TGTGCCAGCAGTCTGGGACAGGGGTCCTACGAGCAGTACTTC. Its protein product is CASSLGQGSYEQYF.

This clone was seen more than once but under ten times. V and J are TRBV11-2 and TRBJ2-2, with D perhaps matching TRBD2 (5 bases). Germline assignment: CDR1 SGHAT and CDR2 FQNNGV. This CDR3 is built from 16 residues. Trimming stripped 0 bases from V and 6 bases from J, with 14 bases between. This CDR3 is CASSLDLSGGPGELFF. In DNA, the CDR3 is TGTGCCAGCAGCTTAGATCTAAGTGGAGGCCCCGGGGAGCTGTTTTTT.

The V gene is TRBV18, the J gene TRBJ1-3; 9 positions match TRBD1. With V trimmed by 6 bases and J by 11 bases, 14 bases remained unmatched. This CDR3 has 15 amino acids. Germline loops: CDR1 KGHSH, CDR2 LQKENI. CDR3 loop: CASSPVPGQGTAIYF. For the CDR3, the DNA is TGTGCCAGCTCCCCCGTCCCGGGACAGGGAACGGCCATATATTTT. Looking up the rest from reference TRBV18 and TRBJ1-3 gives the full variable domain: NAGVMQNPRHLVRRRGQEARLRCSPMKGHSHVYWYRQLPEEGLKFMVYLQKENIIDESGMPKERFSAEFPKEGPSILRIQQVVRGDSAAYFCASSPVPGQGTAIYFGEGSWLTVV.

The genes are TRBV10-2 and TRBJ2-1, with 12 bases fitting TRBD2. Unmatched junction bases numbered 9, after V lost 6 bases and J lost 9 bases. This CDR3 comprises 15 residues. CDR1 WSHSY and CDR2 SAAADI come from the germline V gene. DNA of the CDR3: TGCGCCAGCAGATTAGGACTAGCGGGAATAAGTGAGCAGTTCTTC. Its protein product is CASRLGLAGISEQFF.

This clone was seen a handful of times. V usage is TRBV11-3 and J usage is TRBJ2-7; 8 bases map to TRBD2. Germline V CDR1 and CDR2: SGHNT, YENEEA. Trimming cost V 5 bases and J 3 bases; bases outside gene matches: 9. This CDR3 spans 15 amino acids. CDR3 nucleotide sequence: TGTGCCAGCAGCGAACTTAGCGGGGCCGACTACGAGCAGTACTTC. This translates into CASSELSGADYEQYF.

This chain joins TRBV5-4 and TRBJ2-1; 7 bases match TRBD2. V was pared by 5 bases and J by 3 bases, with 11 bases of the junction left unmatched. This CDR3 spans 16 amino acids. CDR1 SGHNT and CDR2 YYREEE come from the germline V gene (reference sequence). The CDR3 DNA follows: TGTGCCAGCAGGGCCTTTGCTCTAGCGGACTACAATGAGCAGTTCTTC. It specifies CASRAFALADYNEQFF.

CDR3 nucleotide sequence: TGTGCCAGCAGCATTCCTGGGACTAGCGGGAAGGAGACCCAGTACTTC. Protein sequence: CASSIPGTSGKETQYF. The V and J genes are TRBV28 and TRBJ2-5, with 13 bases lining up with TRBD2. The CDR3 has 16 amino acids. Germline V gives CDR1 MDHEN, CDR2 SYDVKM. V shed 6 bases, J shed 5 bases, and the junction held 9 bases outside the gene matches.

This clone was observed a single time. The CDR3 bases are TGTGCCAGCAGTGGCGGGAGGCTGAGCGAGCAGTACTTC. This encodes CASSGGRLSEQYF. The chain links TRBV11-3 to TRBJ2-7, with 8 bases aligning to TRBD2. The ends lost 6 bases at V and 6 bases at J; junction bases unmatched: 7. The CDR3 length is 13 residues. CDR1 and CDR2 from the germline V gene are SGHNT and YENEEA.

The rearrangement links TRBV28 to TRBJ1-4; 11 bases are a match to TRBD1. The germline V gene encodes CDR1 MDHEN and CDR2 SYDVKM. With V trimmed by 4 bases and J by 1 base, 2 bases remained unmatched. The CDR3 length is 16 residues. CDR3 protein: CASSWGTGGTNEKLFF. In DNA, the CDR3 is TGTGCCAGCAGTTGGGGGACAGGGGGAACTAATGAAAAACTGTTTTTT.

The chain recombines TRBV5-1 with TRBJ1-1; D gene uncertain. The V gene's germline CDR1 is SGHRS and CDR2 YFSETQ. Trimming left V 4 bases short and J 4 bases short, with 8 bases between. CDR3 length equals 12 residues. The CDR3 sequence is CASSPPSTEAFF. The CDR3 DNA reads as TGCGCCAGCAGCCCACCTAGCACTGAAGCTTTCTTT.